This TCR beta chain was observed in a study of T cell changes during pregnancy in multiple sclerosis. Profiled with immunoSEQ multiplex PCR; TCRdb holds only in-frame clones, not every one. The table shows tens of thousands of clones, with 80% to 90% occurring only once. Trimming removed 3 bases from V and 0 bases from J; junction bases left unmatched: 9. The germline V gene encodes CDR1 GTSNPN and CDR2 SVGIG (reference sequence). The CDR3 has 17 amino acids. This TCR was recovered from a female donor with multiple sclerosis, enrolled in a pregnancy study. The input for sequencing was CD4+ T cells from peripheral blood mononuclear cells, taken in the first trimester of pregnancy. The genes are TRBV30 and TRBJ2-2, with 8 bases lining up with TRBD1. In DNA form, the CDR3 reads TGTGCCTGGAGGCGGGACAGGAGTTTTCCGAACACCGGGGAGCTGTTTTTT. Amino acids: CAWRRDRSFPNTGELFF. Supplemented by reference TRBV30 and TRBJ2-2, the full variable domain reads SQTIHQWPATLVQPVGSPLSLECTVEGTSNPNLYWYRQAAGRGLQLLFYSVGIGQISSEVPQNLSASRPQDRQFILSSKKLLLSDSGFYLCAWRRDRSFPNTGELFFGEGSRLTVL.